This T cell receptor beta chain was identified during a study of T cells in tumors and immune-related adverse events. After removal of 1 base from V and 2 bases from J, the junction contained 7 bases not matched to a gene. This CDR3 has 16 amino acids. Germline V lookup: CDR1 MGHRA, CDR2 YSYEKL. TCRdb's copy holds only in-frame clones and misses some; the assay was immunoSEQ multiplex PCR. The data contain 9,000 to 13,000 clones, 85% to 95% of them singletons. The rearrangement joins TRBV4-1 to TRBJ2-7; the match to TRBD1 covers 8 bases. The input for sequencing was lymph node tissue, taken from a patient treated with anti-PD-1 therapy. The TCR comes from a female donor with metastatic renal cell carcinoma. The CDR3 region has the DNA TGCGCCAGCAGCCAAGGTTCGGGACAGGCCCCCTACGAGCAGTACTTC. Amino acid sequence: CASSQGSGQAPYEQYF.